The 2 T cell receptor beta chains listed next were all sequenced from one sample in a study of cytomegalovirus exposure and HLA in healthy donors. Primers for the PCR totalled 60 Vbeta and 13 Jbeta. The data were produced by immunoSEQ multiplex PCR, yet TCRdb's version contains in-frame clones alone and is incomplete. The repertoire has roughly 150,000 clones, around three quarters of them found once; the top ten carry roughly 2%. Sequencing used PBMCs. These receptors all stem from a woman aged 60 to 75 in good health and CMV-seropositive.

This clone was seen a single time. The J gene is TRBJ2-2, the V gene TRBV10-3; 11 nucleotides line up with TRBD2. Germline V gene sequence: CDR1 ENHRY, CDR2 SYGVKD. This CDR3 region has 14 residues. J was trimmed by 4 bases and V by 6 bases; bases with no gene match: 1. CDR3 protein: CAIRGTSGTGELFF. The CDR3, as DNA: TGTGCCATCAGGGGGACTAGCGGCACCGGGGAGCTGTTTTTT.

The V gene is TRBV5-1, the J gene TRBJ2-5, with 7 nucleotides matching TRBD2. The CDR3 is made up of 14 amino acids. Trimming removed 0 bases from V and 5 bases from J; junction bases left unmatched: 4. Germline V gives CDR1 SGHRS, CDR2 YFSETQ. The CDR3: CASSLEGGWETQYF. The CDR3 bases are TGCGCCAGCAGCTTGGAGGGAGGGTGGGAGACCCAGTACTTC.